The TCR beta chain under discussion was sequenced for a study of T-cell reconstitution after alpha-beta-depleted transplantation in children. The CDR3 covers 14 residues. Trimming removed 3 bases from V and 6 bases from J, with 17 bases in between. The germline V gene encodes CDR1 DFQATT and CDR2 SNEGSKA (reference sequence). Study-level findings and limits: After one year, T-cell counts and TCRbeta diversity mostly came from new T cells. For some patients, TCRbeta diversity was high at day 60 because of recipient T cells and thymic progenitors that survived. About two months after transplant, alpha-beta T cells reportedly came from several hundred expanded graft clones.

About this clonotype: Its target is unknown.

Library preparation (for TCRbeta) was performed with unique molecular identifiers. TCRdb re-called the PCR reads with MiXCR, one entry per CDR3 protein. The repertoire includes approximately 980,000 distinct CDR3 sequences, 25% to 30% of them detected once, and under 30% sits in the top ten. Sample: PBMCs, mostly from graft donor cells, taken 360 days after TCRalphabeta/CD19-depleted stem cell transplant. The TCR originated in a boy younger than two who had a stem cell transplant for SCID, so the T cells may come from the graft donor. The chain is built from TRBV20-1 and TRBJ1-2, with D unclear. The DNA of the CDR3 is TGCAGTGCTAGGGACGACTTGGATCGCCATGGCTACACCTTC. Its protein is CSARDDLDRHGYTF.